A selection of T cell receptor beta chains follows, all from one sample in a study of blood T cell repertoires in COVID-19. Profiling relied on immunoSEQ multiplex PCR, and the TCRdb table lists in-frame clones only, not all of them. Among about 130,000 clones listed, about four fifths were seen once. Sequencing used peripheral blood. The receptor set was obtained from a woman aged 80 or over with acute or convalescent COVID-19. Both conserved end residues are part of each CDR3. A D gene is named only where the DNA matches it firmly. A row's size may be missing; if present it is once, few, many or a size class.

TRBD1 NA TRBJ1-4 TRBV7-9 TGTGCCAGCAGCCCACCCACAGGGGCAACTAATGAAAAACTGTTTTTT CASSPPTGATNEKLFF
NA NA TRBJ2-1 TRBV20-1 TGCAGTGCTCGAGCAGATGAGCAGTTCTTC CSARADEQFF
NA NA TRBJ2-7 TRBV11-2 TGTGCCAGCAGCTCTAACAGCAACGAGCAGTACTTC CASSSNSNEQYF
TRBD1 NA TRBJ1-2 TRBV10-3 TGTGCCATCGGCAAGACAGGGCACGGCTACACCTTC CAIGKTGHGYTF
NA NA TRBJ1-4 TRBV7-9 TGTGCCAGCAGCTTGGGGCAGGGGCTCAGGGTGTTTTTT CASSLGQGLRVFF
TRBD1 NA TRBJ1-3 TRBV4-1 TGCGCCAGCAGCCAAGCCGCAGGGGGAGGAAACACCATATATTTT CASSQAAGGGNTIYF
TRBD1 NA TRBJ1-2 TRBV4-3 TGCGCCAGCAGCCATTACACAGCCGGACAGGGGAACTATGGCTACACCTTC CASSHYTAGQGNYGYTF
TRBD1 NA TRBJ2-6 TRBV7-2 TGTGCCAGCAGCACAGGGGACTCTGGGGCCAACGTCCTGACTTTC CASSTGDSGANVLTF
NA NA TRBJ2-3 TRBV12-5 TGTGCTAGTGGTCCTAGCGGCACAGATACGCAGTATTTT CASGPSGTDTQYF
NA NA TRBJ1-5 TRBV5-1 TGCGCCAGCAGCTTGGCGGGCAATCAGCCCCAGCATTTT CASSLAGNQPQHF
TRBD2 NA TRBJ2-1 TRBV11-3 TGTGCCAGCAGCTTAGATCCCACCTACTTAACTAGCGGGCCAAACAATGAGCAGTTCTTC CASSLDPTYLTSGPNNEQFF
TRBD1 few TRBJ1-1 TRBV6-5 TGTGCCAGCAGTTACTCAGGCAGGGGGATATCTGAAGCTTTCTTT CASSYSGRGISEAFF
NA NA TRBJ1-4 TRBV19 TGTGCCAGTAGTATAGACGGTAATGAAAAACTGTTTTTT CASSIDGNEKLFF
TRBD1 NA TRBJ1-1 TRBV7-7 TGTGCTAGCAGCTTGACAGGGGGGACTGAAGCTTTCTTT CASSLTGGTEAFF
NA NA TRBJ2-7 TRBV7-6 TGTGCCAGCAGCTTAGCGGCAGGTCCCGATGAGCAGTACTTC CASSLAAGPDEQYF
TRBD1 NA TRBJ1-2 TRBV29-1 TGCAGCGTTGATACAGGGGGGATGAACTATGGCTACACCTTC CSVDTGGMNYGYTF
NA once TRBJ1-5 TRBV7-2 TGTGCCAGCAGCTTAGTGGTAGGGGTCGAAGCCCAGCATTTT CASSLVVGVEAQHF
NA NA TRBJ2-2 TRBV6-1 TGTGCCAGCAGTGAAGGGGCTAACACCGGGGAGCTGTTTTTT CASSEGANTGELFF
TRBD2 NA TRBJ2-3 TRBV5-1 TGCGCCAGCAGCTCTAGCGGCGGGGGGTTCACAGATACGCAGTATTTT CASSSSGGGFTDTQYF
NA NA TRBJ2-7 TRBV5-4 TGTGCCAGCAGCCCCGCCAGGGGCGGGGGAATATACGAGCAGTACTTC CASSPARGGGIYEQYF